This passage covers 5 T cell receptor beta chains from one sample sequenced in a study of blood T cell repertoires in COVID-19 (dated by TCRdb to between 2020 and 2021). Libraries were made using the immunoSEQ multiplex PCR assay. TCRdb provides this immuneACCESS table in a form limited to in-frame rearrangements. Some clones are lacking; in checked studies, under half of them reflect an unresolved V gene, and why the rest are absent is not known. For this sample the table gives approximately 120,000 clones, of which about 76% were detected only once. The ten largest clones represent around 20% of the sample. Sequencing was done on a sample of peripheral blood. The source is an elderly man with acute or convalescent COVID-19.

This rearrangement joins TRBV12-3 or TRBV12-4 to TRBJ1-5; D is unclear. The CDR3 consists of 13 residues. V lost 3 bases and J lost 9, with 12 bases in between. Written as DNA, the CDR3 is TGTGCCAGCAGTTTTATATCTGAGGGGCCCCAGCATTTT. This encodes CASSFISEGPQHF.

This sequence joins TRBV13 and TRBJ2-7, with a possible D match to TRBD1 (6 bases). Germline V CDR1 and CDR2: PRHDT, FYEKMQ (reference sequence). The length of the CDR3 is 13 residues. V lost 4 bases and J 4 bases, leaving 11 bases between the germline ends. The DNA for the CDR3 is TGTGCCAGCAGCTCGTGGACAGAATACGAGCAGTACTTC. Translating it yields CASSSWTEYEQYF.

The chain combines TRBV3-1 (or the pseudogene TRBV3-2) with TRBJ1-5; D is unclear. This CDR3 comprises 14 residues. Trimming removed 2 bases from V and 6 bases from J, with 11 bases in between. From germline, CDR1 is LGHDT and CDR2 YNNKEL (reference sequence). The DNA for the CDR3 is TGTGCCAGCAGCCAAAGTGGGCTGGGTCAGCCCCAGCATTTT. Translated, it gives CASSQSGLGQPQHF.

This clone was seen a few times. The V and J genes are TRBV27 and TRBJ2-1, with a possible D match to TRBD1 (5 bases). With 3 bases removed from V and 2 bases from J, the gap between germline ends came to 11 bases. The CDR3 length is 15 residues. Germline loops: CDR1 MNHEY, CDR2 SMNVEV (reference sequence). The CDR3 DNA is TGTGCCAGCAGTTTGGGGCAGCGCGCCTACAATGAGCAGTTCTTC. Amino acids: CASSLGQRAYNEQFF.

This chain connects TRBV18 to TRBJ2-7, with 8 bases matching TRBD1. Germline assignment: CDR1 KGHSH and CDR2 LQKENI. The CDR3 has 15 amino acids. J gave up 5 bases and V 5 bases, and 11 bases lay outside the gene matches. The DNA for the CDR3 is TGTGCCAGCTCATCAGACCGGACAGGGTTCGACGAGCAGTACTTC. It specifies CASSSDRTGFDEQYF.